This TCR beta chain was profiled in a study of control samples from healthy donors and cancer patients. The CDR3 contains 14 residues. Germline V gives CDR1 MNHEY, CDR2 SVGAGI. J was trimmed by 4 bases and V by 4 bases; bases with no gene match: 4. The data were produced by immunoSEQ multiplex PCR, yet TCRdb's version contains in-frame clones alone and is incomplete. The sample contains 80,000 to 100,000 clones, about nine tenths of which appear only once. Sequenced: blood. The sequence was collected from a human donor in good health. The donor label of this sample is uncertain. This sequence joins TRBV6-5 and TRBJ2-1, with TRBD1 identical over 7 bases. CDR3: CASSSDRVYNEQFF. In nucleotides, the CDR3 is TGTGCCAGCAGTTCCGACAGGGTATACAATGAGCAGTTCTTC.